Listed below are T cell receptor beta chains from one sample, sequenced in a study of vaccination and CD4 T cells after COVID-19. Their recognized antigens are unknown. TCRdb fed the PCR reads into MiXCR, producing one record per CDR3 protein. The sample lists about 18,000 distinct CDR3 sequences; about 73% were seen once. Sample: CD4+ T cells from blood, cultured in vitro. These TCRs come from a human donor who had recovered from COVID-19. Each CDR3 is given with its conserved first and last residue. The order of the fields is V gene, J gene, D gene, clone size, CDR3 DNA, CDR3 protein. D genes are given only for firm matches. Expanded clones get a size class; other rows say once, few or many, or leave the size out.

v_gene: TRBV7-3
j_gene: TRBJ2-5
d_gene: TRBD2
abundance: NA
CDR3nt: TGTGCCAGCAGCTTAACGGCGAGCGGGAGTAGGGAGACCCAGTACTTC
CDR3aa: CASSLTASGSRETQYF

v_gene: TRBV19
j_gene: TRBJ2-2
d_gene: NA
abundance: NA
CDR3nt: TGTGCCAGTAGTAAGGGGAACACCGGGGAGCTGTTTTTT
CDR3aa: CASSKGNTGELFF

v_gene: TRBV6-5
j_gene: TRBJ1-5
d_gene: NA
abundance: NA
CDR3nt: TGTGCCAGCAGTTCGAACCCGATAAAGGGTCGTCAGCCCCAGCATTTT
CDR3aa: CASSSNPIKGRQPQHF

v_gene: TRBV27
j_gene: TRBJ2-2
d_gene: NA
abundance: once
CDR3nt: TGTGCCAGCAGTCCTATATTAGCGGCCGGGGAGCTGTTTTTT
CDR3aa: CASSPILAAGELFF

v_gene: TRBV28
j_gene: TRBJ1-1
d_gene: TRBD1
abundance: NA
CDR3nt: TGTGCCAGCAGTCTTCCCGGGACAGTAACGCGGGGGACTGAAGCTTTCTTT
CDR3aa: CASSLPGTVTRGTEAFF

v_gene: TRBV30
j_gene: TRBJ1-4
d_gene: NA
abundance: NA
CDR3nt: TGTGCCTGGAGGACAGGCGAAAAACTGTTTTTT
CDR3aa: CAWRTGEKLFF

v_gene: TRBV27
j_gene: TRBJ2-5
d_gene: TRBD2
abundance: NA
CDR3nt: TGTGCCAGCATGGACCTAGCGGGAGATGAGACCCAGTACTTC
CDR3aa: CASMDLAGDETQYF

v_gene: TRBV7-2
j_gene: TRBJ2-7
d_gene: NA
abundance: few
CDR3nt: TGTGCCAGCAGCTTAAGACAGGGGAGGGGATCCTACGAGCAGTACTTC
CDR3aa: CASSLRQGRGSYEQYF

v_gene: TRBV7-8
j_gene: TRBJ2-5
d_gene: NA
abundance: NA
CDR3nt: TGTGCCAGCAGCTTTCCGGTCGTTGAGACCCAGTACTTC
CDR3aa: CASSFPVVETQYF

v_gene: TRBV20-1
j_gene: TRBJ2-3
d_gene: NA
abundance: few
CDR3nt: TGCAGTGCTTCGCGGGGCACAGATACGCAGTATTTT
CDR3aa: CSASRGTDTQYF

v_gene: TRBV2
j_gene: TRBJ2-4
d_gene: NA
abundance: NA
CDR3nt: TGTGCCAGCAGGTCGGGGGAGGCAAACATTCAGTACTTC
CDR3aa: CASRSGEANIQYF

v_gene: TRBV18
j_gene: TRBJ1-2
d_gene: NA
abundance: NA
CDR3nt: TGTGCCAGCTCACCACACCGGGAGGACCACTATGGCTACACCTTC
CDR3aa: CASSPHREDHYGYTF

v_gene: TRBV7-8
j_gene: TRBJ2-5
d_gene: NA
abundance: NA
CDR3nt: TGTGCCAGCAGCTCCCGGTATGACAGAGAAGAGACCCAGTACTTC
CDR3aa: CASSSRYDREETQYF

v_gene: TRBV5-6
j_gene: TRBJ1-6
d_gene: TRBD1
abundance: NA
CDR3nt: TGTGCCAGCAGCTTGTCGGGACAGGGTGATTCACCCCTCCACTTT
CDR3aa: CASSLSGQGDSPLHF

v_gene: TRBV11-2
j_gene: TRBJ2-6
d_gene: NA
abundance: NA
CDR3nt: TGTGCCAGCAGCCGGGACGCCAACTCTGGGGCCAACGTCCTGACTTTC
CDR3aa: CASSRDANSGANVLTF

v_gene: TRBV28
j_gene: TRBJ1-2
d_gene: TRBD1
abundance: NA
CDR3nt: TGTGCCAGCAGTTTGGACAGGTCCTATGGCTACACCTTC
CDR3aa: CASSLDRSYGYTF

v_gene: TRBV27
j_gene: TRBJ2-3
d_gene: TRBD2
abundance: once
CDR3nt: TGTGCCAGCAGTTCTAGGACTAGATTCAACACAGATACGCAGTATTTT
CDR3aa: CASSSRTRFNTDTQYF

v_gene: TRBV28
j_gene: TRBJ1-1
d_gene: NA
abundance: few
CDR3nt: TGTGCCAGCAGTTTTGAGGCCAAGGGCACTGAAGCTTTCTTT
CDR3aa: CASSFEAKGTEAFF

v_gene: TRBV6-1
j_gene: TRBJ1-4
d_gene: TRBD1
abundance: NA
CDR3nt: TGTGCCAGCAACGAACAGGGGGGGAAAAAACTGTTTTTT
CDR3aa: CASNEQGGKKLFF

v_gene: TRBV28
j_gene: TRBJ1-5
d_gene: NA
abundance: few
CDR3nt: TGTGCCAGCAGCACCCCCCACAGGGCGCATCAGCCCCAGCATTTT
CDR3aa: CASSTPHRAHQPQHF

v_gene: TRBV6-2/TRBV6-3
j_gene: TRBJ1-1
d_gene: NA
abundance: NA
CDR3nt: TGTGCCAGCAGTCAACCCACAGGGAGGGAAGCTTTCTTT
CDR3aa: CASSQPTGREAFF

v_gene: TRBV6-1
j_gene: TRBJ2-3
d_gene: NA
abundance: NA
CDR3nt: TGTGCCAGCAGTCCCCGGGTAGAGGGGAGGACAGATACGCAGTATTTT
CDR3aa: CASSPRVEGRTDTQYF

v_gene: TRBV20-1
j_gene: TRBJ1-5
d_gene: TRBD1
abundance: few
CDR3nt: TGCAGTGCTAGGGATGGACAGGTGGGGACGAGCAATCAGCCCCAGCATTTT
CDR3aa: CSARDGQVGTSNQPQHF

v_gene: TRBV18
j_gene: TRBJ1-2
d_gene: NA
abundance: NA
CDR3nt: TGTGCCAGCTCACCTCTGGGCAGGGGTGGACATGGCTACACCTTC
CDR3aa: CASSPLGRGGHGYTF

v_gene: TRBV6-2/TRBV6-3
j_gene: TRBJ2-2
d_gene: NA
abundance: NA
CDR3nt: TGTGCCAGCAGTGGAGGTGGGGGGGGCCACCGGGTCACCGGGGAGCTGTTTTTT
CDR3aa: CASSGGGGGHRVTGELFF

v_gene: TRBV20-1
j_gene: TRBJ2-5
d_gene: NA
abundance: NA
CDR3nt: TGCAGTGCTAGGAGGGATACGACACAAGAGACCCAGTACTTC
CDR3aa: CSARRDTTQETQYF

v_gene: TRBV20-1
j_gene: TRBJ1-5
d_gene: NA
abundance: NA
CDR3nt: TGCAGTGCCCTTGATAGGTTTTCTAGCAATCAGCCCCAGCATTTT
CDR3aa: CSALDRFSSNQPQHF

v_gene: TRBV6-5
j_gene: TRBJ2-3
d_gene: TRBD2
abundance: NA
CDR3nt: TGTGCCAGCAGTTACCTCGGCGGGAGATCAGATACGCAGTATTTT
CDR3aa: CASSYLGGRSDTQYF

v_gene: TRBV20-1
j_gene: TRBJ1-2
d_gene: NA
abundance: NA
CDR3nt: TGCAGTGCTAGAGAGTCGGGACCAGACTATGGCTACACCTTC
CDR3aa: CSARESGPDYGYTF

v_gene: TRBV20-1
j_gene: TRBJ1-5
d_gene: NA
abundance: few
CDR3nt: TGCAGTGCCTTAGGCAGGGTCCGGACGTCGAGCAATCAGCCCCAGCATTTT
CDR3aa: CSALGRVRTSSNQPQHF

v_gene: TRBV5-1
j_gene: TRBJ2-3
d_gene: NA
abundance: NA
CDR3nt: TGCGCCAGCAGCACTCCCGGGACGGGCACAGATACGCAGTATTTT
CDR3aa: CASSTPGTGTDTQYF

v_gene: TRBV7-9
j_gene: TRBJ1-5
d_gene: NA
abundance: NA
CDR3nt: TGTGCCAGCAGCCTGCCATCCGGGGCTCAGCATTTT
CDR3aa: CASSLPSGAQHF

v_gene: TRBV30
j_gene: TRBJ2-4
d_gene: NA
abundance: NA
CDR3nt: TGTGCCTGGAGTGGCACAAACAAAAACATTCAGTACTTC
CDR3aa: CAWSGTNKNIQYF

v_gene: TRBV7-2
j_gene: TRBJ2-5
d_gene: TRBD2
abundance: NA
CDR3nt: TGTGCCAGCAGCTCCCGGGGACTAGCGGGAGGGCCCCAGACCCAGTACTTC
CDR3aa: CASSSRGLAGGPQTQYF

v_gene: TRBV18
j_gene: TRBJ1-2
d_gene: NA
abundance: NA
CDR3nt: TGTGCCAGCTCACCGGTCGCCGGTGCTGACTATGGCTACACCTTC
CDR3aa: CASSPVAGADYGYTF

v_gene: TRBV7-8
j_gene: TRBJ2-7
d_gene: NA
abundance: NA
CDR3nt: TGTGCCAGCAGCTTAGCTGGGGGTGCATCGGGCGAGCAGTACTTC
CDR3aa: CASSLAGGASGEQYF

v_gene: TRBV20-1
j_gene: TRBJ2-1
d_gene: TRBD2
abundance: few
CDR3nt: TGCAGTGCTAGAGATTCCCGGGGACTAGCGGGATGGGAGCAGTTCTTC
CDR3aa: CSARDSRGLAGWEQFF

v_gene: TRBV20-1
j_gene: TRBJ2-2
d_gene: TRBD1
abundance: NA
CDR3nt: TGCAGTGCTCAACAGGGGGCAGGAACCGGGGAGCTGTTTTTT
CDR3aa: CSAQQGAGTGELFF

v_gene: TRBV10-3
j_gene: TRBJ1-5
d_gene: NA
abundance: few
CDR3nt: TGTGCCAGCAGAAAACAGGGATCAATACCCCAGCATTTT
CDR3aa: CASRKQGSIPQHF

v_gene: TRBV2
j_gene: TRBJ2-5
d_gene: TRBD2
abundance: NA
CDR3nt: TGTGCCAGCAGCCCAGCGGGAGTAACAGAGACCCAGTACTTC
CDR3aa: CASSPAGVTETQYF

v_gene: TRBV19
j_gene: TRBJ2-2
d_gene: TRBD1
abundance: NA
CDR3nt: TGTGCCAGTCGCACAGGGGACAACACCGGGGAGCTGTTTTTT
CDR3aa: CASRTGDNTGELFF

v_gene: TRBV6-1
j_gene: TRBJ2-1
d_gene: TRBD2
abundance: NA
CDR3nt: TGTGCCATCAGTGGGACTAGCGGCTACAATGAGCAGTTCTTC
CDR3aa: CAISGTSGYNEQFF

v_gene: TRBV19
j_gene: TRBJ1-5
d_gene: TRBD1
abundance: NA
CDR3nt: TGTGCCAGTAGTATAGAGGGACAGGCCGATCAGCCCCAGCATTTT
CDR3aa: CASSIEGQADQPQHF

v_gene: TRBV6-1
j_gene: TRBJ2-7
d_gene: TRBD2
abundance: once
CDR3nt: TGTGCCAGCAGGGTTCGGGGGGGTCCCTACGAGCAGTACTTC
CDR3aa: CASRVRGGPYEQYF

v_gene: TRBV20-1
j_gene: TRBJ1-6
d_gene: TRBD1
abundance: few
CDR3nt: TGCAGTGCTAGAGCAGACAGGGTGAGGGATTCACCCCTCCACTTT
CDR3aa: CSARADRVRDSPLHF

v_gene: TRBV29-1
j_gene: TRBJ2-3
d_gene: NA
abundance: NA
CDR3nt: TGCAGCGTGGCCAGAGGGGCTCGCACAGATACGCAGTATTTT
CDR3aa: CSVARGARTDTQYF

v_gene: TRBV28
j_gene: TRBJ2-7
d_gene: TRBD2
abundance: NA
CDR3nt: TGTGCCAGCAGTTCCCCGGGGACTAGGAGCTCCTACGAGCAGTACTTC
CDR3aa: CASSSPGTRSSYEQYF

v_gene: TRBV27
j_gene: TRBJ1-2
d_gene: NA
abundance: NA
CDR3nt: TGTGCCAGCAGCCCAATCACCGCACGGAACTATGGCTACACCTTC
CDR3aa: CASSPITARNYGYTF

v_gene: TRBV11-1
j_gene: TRBJ1-6
d_gene: NA
abundance: NA
CDR3nt: TGTGCCAGCAGCCGCCGACAGACTAATTCACCCCTCCACTTT
CDR3aa: CASSRRQTNSPLHF

v_gene: TRBV6-2/TRBV6-3
j_gene: TRBJ1-5
d_gene: TRBD1
abundance: NA
CDR3nt: TGTGCCAGCAGCCCCATTAATCCAGGGGGCGCGGGTAGCAATCAGCCCCAGCATTTT
CDR3aa: CASSPINPGGAGSNQPQHF

v_gene: TRBV7-7
j_gene: TRBJ2-1
d_gene: NA
abundance: once
CDR3nt: TGTGCTAGCAGCTCTTTGCCGGGACCACGCAGATTGAATGAGCAGTTCTTC
CDR3aa: CASSSLPGPRRLNEQFF

v_gene: TRBV15
j_gene: TRBJ2-3
d_gene: NA
abundance: few
CDR3nt: TGTGCCACCAGGGGGTGGGGCACAGATACGCAGTATTTT
CDR3aa: CATRGWGTDTQYF